This paragraph covers one T cell receptor beta chain sequence. The data are from a study of patients and donors after allogeneic stem cell transplantation. TCRdb processed the RT-PCR reads anew with MiXCR; each CDR3 protein has one entry. The data hold more than 850,000 distinct CDR3 sequences, with roughly 18% observed a single time. From germline, CDR1 is SNHLY and CDR2 FYNNEI. V was pared by 4 bases and J by 1 base, with 4 bases of the junction left unmatched. The CDR3 runs 15 residues. This clonotype was obtained from a human donor who was either an allogeneic HSCT recipient or a stem cell or donor lymphocyte infusion donor (not recorded which). It is not recorded whose cells these are; they may come from a transplant donor. The chain links TRBV2 to TRBJ2-5, with 9 bases matching TRBD2. The source material was blood, either unsorted or a sorted T cell fraction (not recorded which). The CDR3 sequence is CASSGLAGIQETQYF. Written as DNA, the CDR3 is TGTGCCAGCAGTGGCCTAGCGGGGATCCAAGAGACCCAGTACTTC.